These 14 T cell receptor beta chains share one sample of origin, sequenced in a study of CD8 T cells in ankylosing spondylitis. Whole-study findings and limits: Ankylosing spondylitis blood seemed to carry a telltale TCR beta motif made of about 8 highly homologous variants.

TCRdb passed the 5' RACE reads through MiXCR, listing each CDR3 protein once. The repertoire has about 800,000 distinct CDR3 sequences, 10% to 15% of them found once; the top ten carry roughly 0.51%. For these TCRs, the target antigens are not known. The material sequenced was blood, either unsorted or a sorted T cell fraction (not recorded which). The source is a male donor with ankylosing spondylitis.

This chain connects TRBV20-1 to TRBJ2-7, with D hard to call. Germline lookup yields CDR1 DFQATT and CDR2 SNEGSKA (reference sequence). Trimming took 5 bases from V and 4 from J, leaving 15 bases between them. This CDR3 is 13 amino acids long. CDR3 DNA: TGCAGTGCTCCAAGTAGGGCTTTGTACGAGCAGTACTTC. The encoded protein is CSAPSRALYEQYF.

The rearrangement links TRBV20-1 to TRBJ2-3, with a tentative D call TRBD2 (6 bases). Germline CDR1 reads DFQATT; CDR2 reads SNEGSKA (reference sequence). Trimming took 3 bases from V and 4 from J, leaving 14 bases between them. This CDR3 has 14 residues. CDR3 sequence reads: CSARRTGVPDTQYF. The CDR3 DNA follows: TGCAGTGCTAGGAGAACGGGAGTTCCAGATACGCAGTATTTT.

The chain combines TRBV9 with TRBJ2-1; a weak D match, TRBD1 (6 bases). The CDR3 length is 13 residues. Between the trimmed V and J ends, which lost 3 bases and 9 bases, there was a span of 13 bases. Germline V lookup: CDR1 SGDLS, CDR2 YYNGEE. The CDR3 region has the DNA TGTGCCAGCAGCGGCAAACAGGGTGTTGAGCAGTTCTTC. It yields the protein CASSGKQGVEQFF. Full variable domain (rest looked up from reference TRBV9 and TRBJ2-1): DSGVTQTPKHLITATGQRVTLRCSPRSGDLSVYWYQQSLDQGLQFLIQYYNGEERAKGNILERFSAQQFPDLHSELNLSSLELGDSALYFCASSGKQGVEQFFGPGTRLTVL.

This clonotype was picked up a small number of times. V gene TRBV20-1 combines with J gene TRBJ2-1; TRBD2 matches 13 bases. The V gene end was trimmed by 6 bases and the J gene end by 12 bases; junction bases not matched to a gene: 14. The CDR3 spans 15 residues. Per the germline V gene, CDR1 is DFQATT and CDR2 is SNEGSKA (reference sequence). The CDR3 loop is CSATDRLAGGSRQFF. In DNA form, the CDR3 reads TGCAGTGCCACAGACCGACTAGCGGGAGGCTCTCGGCAGTTCTTC.

This clonotype was found once. The V call is TRBV12-3 or TRBV12-4, the J call TRBJ2-1, with TRBD2 as a possible D gene (5 bases). V lost 6 bases and J 0 bases, leaving 18 bases between the germline ends. CDR3 length: 17 residues. For the CDR3, the DNA is TGTGCCAGCAGCAACAAGAGGAGGTTCAGCTCCTACAATGAGCAGTTCTTC. Its translation: CASSNKRRFSSYNEQFF.

The rearrangement joins TRBV7-2 to TRBJ2-3; 12 bases line up with TRBD2. V was pared by 2 bases and J by 1 base, with 4 bases of the junction left unmatched. The CDR3 is 17 amino acids. Germline V gene lookup returns CDR1 SGHTA and CDR2 FQGNSA. CDR3 loop: CASSLPSGGARTDTQYF. The DNA for the CDR3 is TGTGCCAGCAGCTTACCTAGCGGGGGGGCCCGCACAGATACGCAGTATTTT. Using reference TRBV7-2 and TRBJ2-3 for the parts outside the CDR3, the full variable domain is GAGVSQSPSNKVTEKGKDVELRCDPISGHTALYWYRQSLGQGLEFLIYFQGNSAPDKSGLPSDRFSAERTGGSVSTLTIQRTQQEDSAVYLCASSLPSGGARTDTQYFGPGTRLTVL.

The V gene is TRBV20-1, the J gene TRBJ2-3; D is unresolved. This CDR3 is 12 amino acids long. Germline assignment: CDR1 DFQATT and CDR2 SNEGSKA (reference sequence). Trimming took off 3 bases at V and 5 bases at J, with 9 bases between the two ends. The CDR3 DNA sequence: TGCAGTGCTAGTACTATTCGAGATACGCAGTATTTT. It yields the protein CSASTIRDTQYF.

Written as DNA, the CDR3 is TGTGCCATCAGTGAGTCATCACCATTTGGCTACACCTTC. It translates to CAISESSPFGYTF. This chain joins TRBV10-3 and TRBJ1-2, with D unclear. Germline lookup yields CDR1 ENHRY and CDR2 SYGVKD. The CDR3 has 13 amino acids. V was trimmed by 0 bases and J by 7 bases, leaving 9 bases between them.

The chain joins TRBV18 to TRBJ2-3; D tentatively fits TRBD1 or TRBD2 (5 bases each). V shed 0 bases and J shed 2 bases, with 9 bases lying between them. Germline assignment: CDR1 KGHSH and CDR2 LQKENI. This CDR3 contains 15 residues. DNA for the CDR3: TGTGCCAGCTCACCACCGGGACCTTACACAGATACGCAGTATTTT. This translates into CASSPPGPYTDTQYF.

The genes are TRBV7-2 and TRBJ1-2; possibly TRBD1 for D (5 bases). Trimming took off 3 bases at V and 0 bases at J, with 11 bases between the two ends. This CDR3 region has 15 residues. The V gene's germline CDR1 is SGHTA and CDR2 FQGNSA. CDR3 protein: CASSLGRRANYGYTF. The CDR3 DNA reads TGTGCCAGCAGCTTGGGACGCCGAGCTAACTATGGCTACACCTTC. Using reference TRBV7-2 and TRBJ1-2 for the parts outside the CDR3, the full variable domain is GAGVSQSPSNKVTEKGKDVELRCDPISGHTALYWYRQSLGQGLEFLIYFQGNSAPDKSGLPSDRFSAERTGGSVSTLTIQRTQQEDSAVYLCASSLGRRANYGYTFGSGTRLTVV.

The V call is TRBV20-1, the J call TRBJ1-2; no clear D. CDR3 length: 12 residues. Germline V gives CDR1 DFQATT, CDR2 SNEGSKA (reference sequence). Trimming removed 6 bases from V and 8 bases from J, with 16 bases in between. The CDR3 spells CSARVGPDGYTF. The CDR3, as DNA: TGCAGTGCCCGGGTTGGCCCCGACGGCTACACCTTC.

This clonotype has only a few counts. The chain uses TRBV6-1 and TRBJ1-1; D not certain. The V end was cut by 6 bases, the J end by 5 bases, with 13 bases between. Germline values: CDR1 MNHNS, CDR2 SASEGT. This CDR3 is 13 amino acids long. Here the CDR3 reads CASSWDMGTEAFF. The CDR3 DNA follows: TGTGCCAGCAGCTGGGATATGGGGACTGAAGCTTTCTTT.

This clonotype turned up a few times. This rearrangement joins TRBV25-1 to TRBJ1-2, with D unresolved. V was clipped by 1 base and J by 3 bases, with 9 bases between them. Germline-derived CDR1 and CDR2 are MGHDK and SYGVNS. There are 14 residues in the CDR3. The CDR3 DNA is TGTGCCAGCAGTGAATTCGGGAAAGACTATGGCTACACCTTC. Translation: CASSEFGKDYGYTF.

This clonotype has more than one count but fewer than ten. This chain joins TRBV5-1 and TRBJ2-1, with D uncertain. V was shortened by 2 bases and J by 8 bases, with 14 bases between the two germline ends. This CDR3 has 14 amino acids. Looked up from germline, CDR1 is SGHRS and CDR2 is YFSETQ. The CDR3 DNA is TGCGCCAGCAGCTTTAAGGACGAACAAGATGAGCAGTTCTTC. Amino acids: CASSFKDEQDEQFF.